This TCR beta chain came from a study of T cell repertoires in cytomegalovirus infection. MiXCR, run by TCRdb on the reads, gives a single entry per CDR3 protein. The repertoire holds about half a million distinct CDR3 sequences, with 33% as singletons. In the case of this clonotype: Its antigen remains unidentified.

The TCR sequence derives from a human donor in good health (CMV status not recorded). Some clones in this sample may be carry-over from other donors' samples. Sequencing was performed on cultured PBMCs, taken from culture after CMV antigen stimulation.

The CDR3 nucleotides are TGTGCCAGCAGAAAATTCGGGGTTGCGTATGGCTACACCTTC. Translating it yields CASRKFGVAYGYTF. The genes are TRBV28 and TRBJ1-2; no definite D call. Germline V gene data show CDR1 as MDHEN and CDR2 as SYDVKM. The CDR3 length is 14 residues. Trimming took off 6 bases at V and 5 bases at J, with 16 bases between the two ends.